This TCR beta chain derives from a study of chemoradiotherapy in HPV16-positive cancers. Study summary: Candidate HPV-specific T-cell clones and common TCR motifs came from functional assays in a couple of HPV16-positive patients. Study results and limitations: In HPV16-positive patients, HPV-responsive T-cell expansion tracked better recurrence-free survival.

The germline gives CDR1 SGHTA, CDR2 FQGNSA. The CDR3 loop spans 16 amino acids. V lost 5 bases and J lost 6, with 22 bases in between. Repeated repertoire sampling spanned the course of chemoradiotherapy. Comments on this clone: The antigen remains undetermined.

Produced via immunoSEQ multiplex PCR; TCRdb's table is partial and in-frame only. This table holds tens of thousands of clones, just over 90% found once. The V and J genes are TRBV7-2 and TRBJ1-2, with D perhaps matching TRBD1 (5 bases). Sequencing was performed on blood, taken from a patient who underwent chemoradiotherapy. The receptor was derived from a human donor with HPV-associated anogenital cancer. The CDR3 loop is CASSPQVGDFRNGYTF. The DNA for the CDR3 is TGTGCCAGCAGCCCCCAGGTGGGGGACTTTAGGAATGGCTACACCTTC.